The entry below gives a single T cell receptor beta chain sequence along with its context. The antigen remains unidentified. Germline loops: CDR1 SQVTM, CDR2 ANQGSEA. The CDR3 runs 12 residues. V was trimmed by 3 bases and J by 5 bases, leaving 10 bases between them. The data derive from a study of healthy donors' naive CD4 and CD8 T cells. The wider study: Three donor age groups were sampled: 20-25, 40-50 and 60-70 years; half female. Findings of the study overall: Positive CDR3 charge linked to CD4+ cells, negative to CD8+ cells. Chains were not paired, since alpha and beta were sequenced in bulk.

A linear amplification protocol produced the TCR libraries from 500 ng of total RNA. TCRdb recomputed calls from the reads with MiXCR, one row per CDR3 protein. The sample contains around 180,000 distinct CDR3 sequences, over 60% of which appear only once. The chain has TRBV29-1 and TRBJ2-5, with D unclear. The receptor's source is a pool of human donors in good health; the sample pools cells from several healthy donors. Material: naive CD4+ and CD8+ T cells sorted from blood, pooled from several donors. The CDR3 nucleotides read TGCAGCGTTGATGGGGTCTCGGAGACCCAGTACTTC. Translated: CSVDGVSETQYF.